This TCR beta chain was observed in a study of CD8+ T cells in alopecia areata. Overall study results and limits: Among the top 100, expanded CD8+ clones were significantly decreased by tofacitinib, as was scalp clonality. Elevated clonality characterized lesional scalp relative to normal scalp, particularly in alopecia totalis/universalis.

The treatment was: oral pan-JAK inhibitor, 5-10 mg twice daily. Details on this clone: Its target is unknown.

J was trimmed by 3 bases and V by 1 base; bases with no gene match: 11. The CDR3 sequence is 18 residues long. Per the germline V gene, CDR1 is MNHEY and CDR2 is SMNVEV (reference sequence). RNA was isolated and reverse transcribed to cDNA, the sequencing template. The method was immunoSEQ multiplex PCR; TCRdb's version includes in-frame clones alone and lacks a portion of them. The table records 110,000 or so clones, roughly 50% of them present only once. The clonotype was recovered from a human donor with alopecia areata. The chain carries TRBV27 and TRBJ2-3; TRBD2 matches 9 bases. The source was CD4+ T cells sorted from blood, collected at week 24, from a patient treated with tofacitinib. As DNA, the CDR3 is TGTGCCAGCAGTTTATACCGATTAATAGCGGGGGAGACAGATACGCAGTATTTT. This encodes CASSLYRLIAGETDTQYF.